This T cell receptor (beta chain) came from a study of CD8 T cells in ankylosing spondylitis. Study results and caveats: A TCR beta motif made of about eight highly homologous variants seemed typical of ankylosing spondylitis blood.

On this clonotype: The antigen is unknown.

V was trimmed by 5 bases and J by 7 bases, leaving 14 bases between them. Germline lookup yields CDR1 SGHTA and CDR2 FQGTGA. The length of the CDR3 is 13 residues. One entry per CDR3 protein results from TCRdb running MiXCR on the 5' RACE reads. Of about 840,000 distinct CDR3 sequences in the sample, about an eighth were seen once. The TCR sequence derives from a male donor with ankylosing spondylitis. V is TRBV7-3 and J is TRBJ1-1, with TRBD1 as a possible D gene (5 bases). The sequencing sample was made of blood, either unsorted or a sorted T cell fraction (not recorded which). The CDR3 nucleotides read TGTGCCAGCAGCAAAACAGGAAAAATTGAAGCTTTCTTT. Protein product: CASSKTGKIEAFF.